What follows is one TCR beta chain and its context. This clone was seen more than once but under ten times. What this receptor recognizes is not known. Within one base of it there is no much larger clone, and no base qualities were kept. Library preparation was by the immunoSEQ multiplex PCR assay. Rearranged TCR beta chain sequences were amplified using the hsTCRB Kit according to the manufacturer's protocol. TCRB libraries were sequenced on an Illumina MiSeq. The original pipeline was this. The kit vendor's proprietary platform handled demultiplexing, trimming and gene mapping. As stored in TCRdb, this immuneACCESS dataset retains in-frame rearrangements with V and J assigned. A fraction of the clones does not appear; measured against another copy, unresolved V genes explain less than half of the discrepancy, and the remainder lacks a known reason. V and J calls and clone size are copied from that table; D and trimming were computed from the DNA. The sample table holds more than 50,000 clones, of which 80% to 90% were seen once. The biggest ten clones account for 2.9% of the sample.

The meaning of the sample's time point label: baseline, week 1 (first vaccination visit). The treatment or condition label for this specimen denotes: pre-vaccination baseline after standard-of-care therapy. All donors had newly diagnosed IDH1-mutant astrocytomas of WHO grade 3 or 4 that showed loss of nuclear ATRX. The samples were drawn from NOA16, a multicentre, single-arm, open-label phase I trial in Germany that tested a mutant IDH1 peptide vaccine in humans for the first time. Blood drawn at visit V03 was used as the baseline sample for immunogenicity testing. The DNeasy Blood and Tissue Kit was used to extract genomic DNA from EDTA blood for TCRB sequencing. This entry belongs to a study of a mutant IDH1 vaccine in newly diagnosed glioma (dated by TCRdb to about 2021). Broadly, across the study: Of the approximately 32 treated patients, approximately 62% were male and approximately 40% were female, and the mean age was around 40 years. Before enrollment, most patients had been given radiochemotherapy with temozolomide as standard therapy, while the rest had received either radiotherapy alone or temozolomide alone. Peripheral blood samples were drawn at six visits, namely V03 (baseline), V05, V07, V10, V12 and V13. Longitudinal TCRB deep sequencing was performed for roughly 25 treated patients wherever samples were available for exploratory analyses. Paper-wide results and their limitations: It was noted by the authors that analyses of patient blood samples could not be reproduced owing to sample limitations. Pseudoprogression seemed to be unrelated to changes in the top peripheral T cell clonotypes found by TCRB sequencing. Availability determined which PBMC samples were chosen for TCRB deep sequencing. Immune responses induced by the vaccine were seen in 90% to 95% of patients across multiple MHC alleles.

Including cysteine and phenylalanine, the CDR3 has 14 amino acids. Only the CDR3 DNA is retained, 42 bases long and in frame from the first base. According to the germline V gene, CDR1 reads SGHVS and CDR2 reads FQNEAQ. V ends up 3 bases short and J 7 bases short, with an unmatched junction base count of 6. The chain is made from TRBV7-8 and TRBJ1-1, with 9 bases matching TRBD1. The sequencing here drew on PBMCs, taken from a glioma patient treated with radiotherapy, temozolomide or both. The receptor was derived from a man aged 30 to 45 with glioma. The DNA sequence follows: TGTGCCAGCAGCTTTTCGACAGGGGGAGGTGAAGCTTTCTTT. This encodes CASSFSTGGGEAFF.